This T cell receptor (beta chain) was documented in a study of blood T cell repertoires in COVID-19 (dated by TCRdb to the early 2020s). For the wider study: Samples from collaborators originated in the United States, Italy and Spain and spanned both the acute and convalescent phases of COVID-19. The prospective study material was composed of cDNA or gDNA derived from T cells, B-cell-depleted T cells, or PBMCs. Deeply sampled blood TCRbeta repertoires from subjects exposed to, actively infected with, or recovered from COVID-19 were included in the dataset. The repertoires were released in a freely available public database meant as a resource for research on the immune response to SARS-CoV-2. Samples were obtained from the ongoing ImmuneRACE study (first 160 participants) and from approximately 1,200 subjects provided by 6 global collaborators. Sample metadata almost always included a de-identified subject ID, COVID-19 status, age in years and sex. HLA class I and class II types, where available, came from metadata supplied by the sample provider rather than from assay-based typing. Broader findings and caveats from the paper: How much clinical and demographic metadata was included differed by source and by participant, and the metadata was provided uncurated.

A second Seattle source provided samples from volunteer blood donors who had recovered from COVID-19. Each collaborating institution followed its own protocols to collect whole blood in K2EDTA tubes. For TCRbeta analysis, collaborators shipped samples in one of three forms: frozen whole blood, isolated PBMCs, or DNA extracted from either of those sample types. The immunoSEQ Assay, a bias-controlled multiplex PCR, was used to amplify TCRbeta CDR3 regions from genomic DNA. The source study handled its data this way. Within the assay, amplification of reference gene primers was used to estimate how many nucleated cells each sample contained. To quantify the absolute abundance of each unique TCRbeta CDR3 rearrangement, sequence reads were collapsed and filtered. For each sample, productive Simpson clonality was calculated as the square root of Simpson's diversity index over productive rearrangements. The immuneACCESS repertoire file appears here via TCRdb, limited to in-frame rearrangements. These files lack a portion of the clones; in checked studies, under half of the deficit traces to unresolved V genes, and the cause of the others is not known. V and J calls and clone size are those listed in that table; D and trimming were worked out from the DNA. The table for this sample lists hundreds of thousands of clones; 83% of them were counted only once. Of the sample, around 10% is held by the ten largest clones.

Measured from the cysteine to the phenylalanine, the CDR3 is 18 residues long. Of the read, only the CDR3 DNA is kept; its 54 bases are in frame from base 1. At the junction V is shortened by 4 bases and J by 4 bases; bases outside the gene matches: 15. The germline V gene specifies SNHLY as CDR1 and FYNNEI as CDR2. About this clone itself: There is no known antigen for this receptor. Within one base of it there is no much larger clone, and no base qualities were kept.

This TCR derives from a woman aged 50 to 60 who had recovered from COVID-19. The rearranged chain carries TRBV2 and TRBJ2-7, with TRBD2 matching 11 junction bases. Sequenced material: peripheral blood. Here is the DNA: TGTGCCAGCAGTGGTTTCCCGACTAGCGGGACCCGGGTGTACGAGCAGTACTTC. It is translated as CASSGFPTSGTRVYEQYF.